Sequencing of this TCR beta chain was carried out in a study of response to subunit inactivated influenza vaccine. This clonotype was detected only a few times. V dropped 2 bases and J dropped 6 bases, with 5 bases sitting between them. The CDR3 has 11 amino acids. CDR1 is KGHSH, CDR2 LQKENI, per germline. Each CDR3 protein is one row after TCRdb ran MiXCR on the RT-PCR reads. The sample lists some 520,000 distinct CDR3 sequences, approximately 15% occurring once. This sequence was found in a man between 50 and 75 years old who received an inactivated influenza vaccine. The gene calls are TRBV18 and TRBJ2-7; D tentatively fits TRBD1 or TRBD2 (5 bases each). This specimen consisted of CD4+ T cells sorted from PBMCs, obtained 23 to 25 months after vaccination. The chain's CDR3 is CASSPGTEQYF. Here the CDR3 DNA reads TGTGCCAGCTCACCAGGGACCGAGCAGTACTTC.